The 32 T cell receptor beta chains below all came from one sample that was sequenced in a study of T cells after yellow fever vaccination. TCRdb passed the 5' RACE reads through MiXCR, listing each CDR3 protein once. The sample has about 400,000 distinct CDR3 sequences, around 10% seen once; the top ten hold roughly a sixth. The source material was PBMCs, sampled on the day of the first yellow fever vaccination. The receptors were sampled from a man between 18 and 29 years old who received the YFV17D yellow fever vaccine.

The chain combines TRBV15 with TRBJ2-1; D perhaps matches TRBD1 (6 bases). Germline CDR1 and CDR2: LNHNV and YYDKDF (reference sequence). Trimming stripped 1 base from V and 6 bases from J, with 19 bases between. The CDR3 is made up of 17 amino acids. The CDR3: CATSRGPGRGPSNEQFF. The DNA of the CDR3 is TGTGCCACCAGCAGAGGTCCTGGCAGGGGACCTTCCAATGAGCAGTTCTTC.

The chain carries TRBV14 and TRBJ2-6; no clear D gene. Per the germline V gene, CDR1 is SGHDN and CDR2 is FVKESK. V was shortened by 4 bases and J by 2 bases, with 6 bases between the two germline ends. The CDR3 runs to 14 residues. CDR3: CASSPLTGANVLTF. CDR3 sequence (DNA): TGTGCCAGCAGCCCCTTAACTGGGGCCAACGTCCTGACTTTC.

The rearrangement joins TRBV9 to TRBJ1-1, with D possibly matching TRBD1 (6 bases). This CDR3 is built from 14 residues. The V gene lost 3 bases and the J gene lost 1 base, with 10 bases spanning the gap. Germline values: CDR1 SGDLS, CDR2 YYNGEE. CDR3 sequence: CASSANRANTEAFF. CDR3 coding DNA: TGTGCCAGCAGCGCCAACAGGGCGAACACTGAAGCTTTCTTT.

This chain uses TRBV12-3 or TRBV12-4 with TRBJ1-6; D unclear. V lost 8 bases, J lost 11 bases, and 13 bases lay in between. This CDR3 spans 12 amino acids. CDR3 DNA sequence: TGTGCCAGCCGGGCGGTCGAGGCACCCCTCCACTTT. The encoded protein is CASRAVEAPLHF.

V gene TRBV24-1 combines with J gene TRBJ2-5; D is uncertain. The CDR3 contains 13 residues. CDR1 KGHDR and CDR2 SFDVKD come from the germline V gene. Trimming removed 4 bases at V and 2 bases at J, with 7 bases between. CDR3 nucleotides: TGTGCCACCAGTGAAGCCAGACAAGAGACCCAGTACTTC. Protein sequence: CATSEARQETQYF.

The J gene is TRBJ2-5, the V gene TRBV5-1, with 9 nucleotides matching TRBD1. CDR1 and CDR2 from the germline V gene are SGHRS and YFSETQ. CDR3 size: 14 residues. V trimming: 4 bases; J trimming: 4 bases; junction bases outside the gene matches: 5. CDR3 nucleotides: TGCGCCAGCAGCATCGGGACAGGGCCAGAGACCCAGTACTTC. Translated, it gives CASSIGTGPETQYF. The whole variable domain, remainder taken from reference TRBV5-1 and TRBJ2-5, is KAGVTQTPRYLIKTRGQQVTLSCSPISGHRSVSWYQQTPGQGLQFLFEYFSETQRNKGNFPGRFSGRQFSNSRSEMNVSTLELGDSALYLCASSIGTGPETQYFGPGTRLLVL.

The chain couples TRBV28 to TRBJ1-1; no clear D gene. V was clipped by 2 bases and J by 2 bases, with 18 bases between them. Germline CDR1 reads MDHEN; CDR2 reads SYDVKM. The CDR3 is 17 amino acids. Here the CDR3 DNA reads TGTGCCAGCAGTTTAGTAGTCGGCTGGGGTCGTAACACTGAAGCTTTCTTT. As protein: CASSLVVGWGRNTEAFF.

Written as DNA, the CDR3 is TGCGCCAGCGGAGCGGACAGGGGGGACGTCCTGACTTTC. This codes for CASGADRGDVLTF. This rearrangement joins TRBV5-1 to TRBJ2-6; 10 nucleotides agree with TRBD1. Trimming removed 7 bases from V and 11 bases from J; junction bases left unmatched: 6. CDR3 length: 13 residues. Germline loops: CDR1 SGHRS, CDR2 YFSETQ.

This clonotype was seen only a few times. The chain couples TRBV7-2 to TRBJ2-3; D might be TRBD1 (6 bases). The V end lost 5 bases, the J end lost 2 bases, and 17 bases lay between the germline ends. Germline V gene lookup returns CDR1 SGHTA and CDR2 FQGNSA. The CDR3 extends over 16 amino acids. The CDR3 DNA is TGTGCCAGCAGCCCCCGGGTGGGGGCTTACACAGATACGCAGTATTTT. This gives the protein CASSPRVGAYTDTQYF.

J is TRBJ1-2 and V is TRBV5-1, with D tentatively TRBD1 (5 bases). Trimming took off 0 bases at V and 3 bases at J, with 6 bases between the two ends. Germline V CDR1 and CDR2: SGHRS, YFSETQ. The CDR3 runs to 13 residues. The CDR3 spells CASSLAQDYGYTF. The CDR3 DNA reads as TGCGCCAGCAGCTTGGCACAGGACTATGGCTACACCTTC.

CDR3 region: CASSYSSLREQYV. CDR3 DNA: TGTGCCAGCAGTTACTCAAGCTTACGAGAGCAGTACGTC. The chain employs TRBV6-6 and TRBJ2-7, with D unclear. The V end lost 0 bases, the J end lost 7 bases, and 10 bases lay between the germline ends. This CDR3 has 13 residues. The V gene's germline CDR1 is MNHNY and CDR2 SVGAGI (reference sequence).

J is TRBJ2-2 and V is TRBV20-1; D unresolved. This CDR3 region has 11 residues. The germline gives CDR1 DFQATT, CDR2 SNEGSKA (reference sequence). The V end was cut by 6 bases, the J end by 6 bases, with 8 bases between. CDR3 region: CSAIRSGELFF. The CDR3 region has the DNA TGCAGTGCGATCCGCTCCGGGGAGCTGTTTTTT.

This clonotype was picked up many times. The CDR3 loop reads CASSLGQMTEAFF. Here the CDR3 DNA reads TGTGCCAGCAGCTTGGGACAGATGACTGAAGCTTTCTTT. V gene TRBV11-2 combines with J gene TRBJ1-1, with 7 positions matching TRBD1. CDR3 size: 13 residues. Germline CDR1 SGHAT, CDR2 FQNNGV. V lost 3 bases to trimming and J lost 5 bases; unmatched junction nucleotides: 3.

This clonotype was seen more than once but under ten times. J is TRBJ2-7 and V is TRBV5-1; possible D gene TRBD2, 6 bases. The CDR3 has 13 residues. In germline, CDR1 is SGHRS, CDR2 YFSETQ. V was clipped by 4 bases and J by 2 bases, with 10 bases between them. CDR3 nucleotide sequence: TGCGCCAGCAGCCCTGGAGGGACCTACGAGCAGTACGTC. Protein: CASSPGGTYEQYV.

At least ten counts were recorded for this clonotype. Compared with germline, one end of the junction differs, possibly owing to a read error. The chain is built from TRBV14 and TRBJ1-3; D not resolved. Germline V CDR1 and CDR2: SGHDN, FVKESK. The CDR3 runs to 17 residues. The DNA of the CDR3 is TGTGCCAGCAGACAAGGCCCCGGGGATCCTACGCGGAACACCATATATTTT. Translation: CASRQGPGDPTRNTIYF.

This chain connects TRBV29-1 to TRBJ1-5; unclear D gene. Trimming took off 4 bases at V and 3 bases at J, with 10 bases between the two ends. CDR1 and CDR2 (germline): SQVTM, ANQGSEA. The CDR3 is 13 amino acids. CDR3 region: CSVGEMLNQPQHF. CDR3 DNA sequence: TGCAGCGTTGGTGAGATGCTCAATCAGCCCCAGCATTTT.

This clonotype was found a few times. This rearrangement joins TRBV7-9 to TRBJ2-6; D gene uncertain. V was clipped by 5 bases and J by 3 bases, with 14 bases between them. This CDR3 region has 16 residues. The germline gives CDR1 SEHNR, CDR2 FQNEAQ (reference sequence). The CDR3 DNA reads as TGTGCCAGCAGCCCCGGGCATACCGGTGGGGCCAACGTCCTGACTTTC. Translating it yields CASSPGHTGGANVLTF.

The V and J genes are TRBV5-1 and TRBJ2-5; TRBD2 agrees at 7 bases. CDR1 is SGHRS and CDR2 is YFSETQ in the germline V gene. The CDR3 spans 16 residues. Trimming at V came to 5 bases and at J to 2 bases, leaving 12 bases not matched to a gene. In DNA, the CDR3 is TGCGCCAGCAGTCAAACCAGCGGGGCCTTACAAGAGACCCAGTACTTC. Its protein is CASSQTSGALQETQYF.

The CDR3 DNA sequence: TGCAGTGCTAGAGATCCCCAGGGCACAGATACGCAGTATTTT. It encodes CSARDPQGTDTQYF. The chain links TRBV20-1 to TRBJ2-3; unclear D gene. Germline CDR1 and CDR2: DFQATT and SNEGSKA (reference sequence). The V gene lost 0 bases and the J gene lost 1 base, with 8 bases spanning the gap. This CDR3 has 14 amino acids.

This clonotype has only a few counts. The rearrangement uses TRBV5-5 and TRBJ2-3; 8 nucleotides match TRBD2. The V segment lost 1 base and the J segment 5 bases; nucleotides outside the gene matches: 6. Germline V lookup: CDR1 SGHKS, CDR2 YYEKEE (reference sequence). The CDR3 runs 15 residues. Here the CDR3 reads CASSLTREGGDTQYF. CDR3 DNA: TGTGCCAGCAGCTTGACCCGGGAGGGGGGAGATACGCAGTATTTT.

This clonotype was detected ten times or more. The V call is TRBV7-2, the J call TRBJ1-1, with D maybe TRBD1 (6 bases). The germline V gene has CDR1 SGHTA and CDR2 FQGNSA. V was pared by 3 bases and J by 4 bases, with 12 bases between. The CDR3 totals 14 residues. The CDR3 sequence is CASSFRGGGTEAFF. CDR3 nucleotides: TGTGCCAGCAGCTTTAGGGGAGGGGGCACTGAAGCTTTCTTT. Full variable domain (remainder filled in from reference TRBV7-2 and TRBJ1-1): GAGVSQSPSNKVTEKGKDVELRCDPISGHTALYWYRQSLGQGLEFLIYFQGNSAPDKSGLPSDRFSAERTGGSVSTLTIQRTQQEDSAVYLCASSFRGGGTEAFFGQGTRLTVV.

The chain recombines TRBV3-1 with TRBJ2-3, with D possibly being TRBD1 or TRBD2 (5 bases each). The CDR3 spans 17 residues. CDR1 LGHDT and CDR2 YNNKEL come from the germline V gene (reference sequence). The germline V and J ends were trimmed by 3 bases and 6 bases, with 22 bases remaining between them. The CDR3 region is CASSQEEGTKLPDTQYF. CDR3 nucleotides: TGTGCCAGCAGCCAGGAGGAAGGGACCAAGCTCCCCGATACGCAGTATTTT.

The chain couples TRBV12-3 or TRBV12-4 to TRBJ2-1; TRBD2 matches at 12 bases. J gave up 3 bases and V 9 bases, and 6 bases lay outside the gene matches. The CDR3 sequence is 15 residues long. The CDR3 region has the DNA TGTGCCAGTGAGACTAGCGGGGGCCTCTACAATGAGCAGTTCTTC. Translation: CASETSGGLYNEQFF.

This clonotype was detected a few times. The genes are TRBV10-3 and TRBJ2-7; TRBD1 matches 8 bases. Germline CDR1 and CDR2: ENHRY and SYGVKD. This CDR3 region has 14 residues. With 5 bases clipped from V and 7 bases from J, the junction kept 10 bases outside the gene matches. The CDR3 DNA is TGTGCCATCAGTCGGTCAGGGGGCGCGGAAGAGCAGTACTTC. This gives the protein CAISRSGGAEEQYF.

This clonotype was picked up many times. This chain links TRBV15 with TRBJ2-3; 8 bases map to TRBD1. V lost 7 bases, J lost 2 bases, and 8 bases stayed unmatched. Germline CDR1 and CDR2: LNHNV and YYDKDF (reference sequence). This CDR3 is 15 amino acids long. DNA of the CDR3: TGTGCCACCACCCGGGACAGGCACTACACAGATACGCAGTATTTT. This sequence encodes CATTRDRHYTDTQYF.

The rearrangement uses TRBV6-5 and TRBJ2-7; D assignment may be TRBD1 or TRBD2 (5 bases each). V lost 2 bases and J 1 base, leaving 12 bases between the germline ends. Germline values: CDR1 MNHEY, CDR2 SVGAGI. The CDR3 is 15 amino acids. The CDR3 loop is CASSYRGEGSYEQYF. CDR3 nucleotides: TGTGCCAGCAGTTACCGTGGAGAGGGGTCCTACGAGCAGTACTTC.

The rearrangement joins TRBV6-1 to TRBJ2-3, with 14 bases aligning to TRBD2. Germline V gives CDR1 MNHNS, CDR2 SASEGT. The CDR3 covers 19 residues. With V trimmed by 4 bases and J by 0 bases, 9 bases remained unmatched. CDR3 nucleotide sequence: TGTGCCAGCAGTGCCCGGGGGACTAGCGGGGGTCCTAGCACAGATACGCAGTATTTT. Translated, it gives CASSARGTSGGPSTDTQYF.

This clonotype was counted only a few times. CDR3 loop: CASSSPPGANVLTF. The CDR3 bases are TGTGCCAGCAGTTCCCCGCCTGGGGCCAACGTCCTGACTTTC. The V and J genes are TRBV12-3 or TRBV12-4 and TRBJ2-6; the D is unclear. The CDR3 length is 14 residues. Trimming stripped 4 bases from V and 2 bases from J, with 6 bases between.

This clonotype was counted ten times or more. CDR3 sequence reads: CATSRAVTTDTQYF. CDR3 nucleotide sequence: TGTGCCACCAGCAGAGCGGTGACCACAGATACGCAGTATTTT. V gene TRBV15 combines with J gene TRBJ2-3; the D is unclear. V shed 1 base and J shed 2 bases, with 7 bases lying between them. Germline V gene sequence: CDR1 LNHNV, CDR2 YYDKDF (reference sequence). The CDR3 is 14 amino acids.

The chain recombines TRBV9 with TRBJ1-5, with D possibly TRBD1 on 5 matching bases. The CDR3 is made up of 14 amino acids. The germline gives CDR1 SGDLS, CDR2 YYNGEE. The germline V and J ends were trimmed by 3 bases and 6 bases, with 13 bases remaining between them. The CDR3 DNA reads as TGTGCCAGCAGCGGCCGCGACAGAGGTCAGCCCCAGCATTTT. Amino acid sequence: CASSGRDRGQPQHF.

This clonotype was detected a few times. The chain is built from TRBV20-1 and TRBJ1-1; D gene unclear. The CDR3 loop spans 12 amino acids. CDR1 DFQATT and CDR2 SNEGSKA come from the germline V gene (reference sequence). The ends were cut back, 5 bases at V and 0 bases at J, with 7 bases in the middle. The CDR3 sequence: CSAGSVNTEAFF. The CDR3 nucleotides are TGCAGTGCTGGCTCAGTGAACACTGAAGCTTTCTTT.

This clonotype occurred a few times. The J gene is TRBJ2-5, the V gene TRBV5-1; 7 bases match TRBD1. V lost 4 bases to trimming and J lost 5 bases; unmatched junction nucleotides: 14. The CDR3 loop spans 16 amino acids. CDR1 SGHRS and CDR2 YFSETQ come from the germline V gene. The CDR3 bases are TGCGCCAGCAGCCGGACAGGCGGCTCTGGGTTGGAGACCCAGTACTTC. This encodes CASSRTGGSGLETQYF.